This T cell receptor beta chain is drawn from a study of regulatory T cells in long-lasting Graves disease (dated by TCRdb to the early 2020s). Study-wide context: Newly diagnosed Graves' disease patients had taken antithyroid drugs for less than 3 months. Persistent Graves' disease patients were compared with newly diagnosed Graves' disease patients by peripheral blood TCR sequencing and RNA sequencing. The study took place in China and was registered as a clinical trial. A total of about 33 samples were covered by TCR sequencing, comprising roughly 13 persistent and about 20 newly diagnosed Graves' disease patients. Beyond this particular receptor, the publication reports: Compared with newly diagnosed patients, patients with persistent Graves' disease had lower TCR Shannon entropy and fewer highly expanded clones, which suggests clonal expansion. Persistent patients shared more public clonotypes among themselves (approximately 2,500) than newly diagnosed patients did (more than 950). Only the TCR beta chain was sequenced and analyzed. Because the primary lesion, thyroid tissue, could not be accessed, the study looked at peripheral blood alone. As a limitation, the authors acknowledged that the small sample size may reduce accuracy. TRBV28, TRBJ1-2 and TRBJ2-5 were preferentially used in persistent disease, while TRBV20-1 and TRBJ2-1 were favored in newly diagnosed disease.

In the case of this clonotype: Its antigen is not yet known. Base qualities were left out, and no much larger clone turns up one base away.

The time point label corresponds to: newly diagnosed GD, antithyroid drugs for less than 3 months. For both TCR sequencing and RNA sequencing, RNA was extracted from PBMCs using TRIzol. The diagnosis of Graves' disease followed American Thyroid Association guidelines. Patients for the study were recruited at an endocrinology department in Xi'an, China. Each patient gave about 10 milliliters of peripheral blood, collected in an EDTA anticoagulant tube. Ficoll Paque Plus density gradient separation was used to isolate PBMCs, and no further T cell sorting was performed. RNA quality was checked with an Agilent 2100 Bioanalyzer and agarose gel, and concentration with a NanoDrop 2000. The CDR3 goes from the cysteine to the phenylalanine over 12 residues. The retained sequence is limited to the CDR3, 36 bases, with the frame set at the first base. Cut back by 4 bases and 12 bases, the V and J ends lie 13 bases apart. The germline V gene (reference sequence) yields LGHDT for CDR1 and YNNKEL for CDR2.

Receptor libraries were prepared by multiplex PCR. The sequencing machine was an Illumina HiSeq 4000. iRepertoire HTBI primers and Arm-PCR amplification of CDR3 regions were used to construct TCR beta libraries. Gel purification was performed on PCR products prior to sequencing. Turning to the authors' computational methods: Gene usage analysis of CDR3 amino acid clonotypes relied on the 60 to 65 TRBV and around 13 TRBJ segments identified across samples. COPE and FqMerger were used to merge filtered high-quality paired reads into contigs. BLAST was used to align contigs to IMGT TRBV, TRBD and TRBJ reference genes, and CDR3 was defined according to IMGT. Clonotypes above 0.1% frequency were classified as highly expanded clones. Shannon entropy served as the measure of repertoire diversity, while the Gini coefficient captured V-J evenness. Public clonotypes were defined as clonotypes shared by more than one individual. TCRdb trimmed the raw reads at Q25, called clones with MiXCR and kept productive beta chains. All rows with the same CDR3 protein become a single entry with the most common DNA and genes. For this entry, the V and J calls and clone size follow TCRdb and not the study's own pipeline. Across this sample there are approximately 400,000 distinct CDR3 sequences, with under 15% seen only once. Of the sample, 16% is held by the ten largest clones.

This sample also belongs to another study, concerning T cells in Graves' hyperthyroidism and ophthalmopathy. In that second paper, the authors write: Stable Graves' hyperthyroidism was defined as the absence of progression to ophthalmopathy over 18 months of follow-up. Hyperthyroidism patients were newly diagnosed, had a disease duration of under 2 months, and were aged 18 to 65 years. The study excluded patients with uncontrolled infections, other autoimmune diseases, pregnancy or lactation. Clinical symptoms, serum thyroxine and TRAb, thyroid ultrasound, and orbital computed tomography formed the basis for the diagnoses. A first-round RT-PCR of the TCR CDR3 used the HTBI primer set with the Qiagen OneStep RT-PCR kit. Blood samples also contained most of the expanded thyroid clonotypes (frequency above 0.001), which suggests that blood repertoires may reflect thyroid immune responses. A model built on a 13 V-J signature distinguished ophthalmopathy from stable hyperthyroidism, reaching around 87% sensitivity and around 81% specificity in cross-validation and 80%/75% in testing. In validation, progression to ophthalmopathy was predicted by the model with roughly 69% sensitivity and under 85% specificity, a median of about 6.4 months before onset. To identify distinguishing TCR V-J signatures, a discovery cohort of 90 to 100 patients was used, comprising some 45 with Graves' ophthalmopathy and 57 with stable Graves' hyperthyroidism. Prospective prediction of ophthalmopathy was tested in an independent validation cohort of fewer than 20 hyperthyroidism patients and around 16 patients who later progressed to ophthalmopathy. The roughly 100 discovery patients were randomly split 7:3 into training and test sets. In addition, the study compared T-cell repertoires in thyroid tissue and in blood from a handful of Graves' hyperthyroidism patients. Once sampling was done, hyperthyroidism patients were given methimazole at a starting dose of 30 mg daily, whereas ophthalmopathy patients were given high-dose intravenous methylprednisolone. The libraries were constructed in a second round of multiplex PCR and then size-selected and purified. Libraries were sequenced paired-end with 100 bp reads on an Illumina HiSeq2000. SOAPnuke was used to process the raw data, with reads discarded if the reads contained adapters or uncalled bases, had a mean Phred below 15, or lacked an exact constant-primer or identifier match. High-quality paired reads were merged with COPE v1.2.5, and unique nucleotide sequences were defined as clonotypes. MiTCR v1.1 was used to align the clonotypes against IMGT TRBV, TRBD and TRBJ reference segments. Analysis was restricted to V-J combinations with a frequency above 0.0001, which covered just over 98% of repertoires. A TCS score was defined as the ratio between F50 (clonal expansion) and ExV (chaos), using BLOSUM62-based TCRdist between CDR3 peptides within each V-J. Welch's t-statistics and random forest reduced roughly 500 V-J features to 13, which were used in a naive Bayes classifier (R e1071). Sample size was not statistically predetermined, and investigators were not blinded to group allocation. The paper reports TCR Vbeta CDR3 sequencing of approximately 140 peripheral blood samples: some 41 ophthalmopathy, roughly 80 hyperthyroidism and approximately 17 progressor patients.

The source was peripheral blood mononuclear cells (PBMCs), collected at new diagnosis, from a patient treated with antithyroid drugs. This clonotype was sampled from a woman in her thirties with Graves disease. Donor details come from another sample of the same person, matched by shared clones. Recombination connected TRBV3-1 to TRBJ2-1; a confident D gene designation cannot be given. CDR3 sequence: CASSLSPARQFF. In nucleotide form, the sequence is TGTGCCAGCAGCCTCTCCCCGGCTCGGCAGTTCTTC.